What follows describes a single T cell receptor (beta chain). No antigen is known for it. These data belong to a study of T-cell memory formation after mild COVID-19. Libraries for TCRalpha and TCRbeta carried sample barcodes and unique molecular identifiers via 5'RACE. One entry per CDR3 protein, called by TCRdb with MiXCR from the 5' RACE reads. The table shows 150,000 to 200,000 distinct CDR3 sequences, with about 9.9% occurring only once. This CDR3 has 16 residues. Trimming cost V 3 bases and J 4 bases, with 17 bases left between them. CDR1 is SGHRS, CDR2 YFSETQ, per germline. Study-wide points: A subset of responding clones appeared in pre-infection memory, suggesting cross-reactive memory joined. CD8+ contracting clones occupied EMRA, while CD4+ ones occupied mainly CM and EM.

Sequencing was done on a sample of PBMCs or a T cell subset sorted from them (not recorded which). This clonotype was sampled from a man between 18 and 35 years old who had mild COVID-19 (a few samples of this study predate the infection). Cell type and time point are not known. V and J are TRBV5-1 and TRBJ2-1, with a tentative D call TRBD1 (6 bases). The CDR3 loop reads CASSSGQNTRYNEQFF. The CDR3 nucleotides are TGCGCCAGCAGCTCCGGACAGAACACCCGATACAATGAGCAGTTCTTC. The variable domain in full, with the rest retrieved from reference TRBV5-1 and TRBJ2-1, is KAGVTQTPRYLIKTRGQQVTLSCSPISGHRSVSWYQQTPGQGLQFLFEYFSETQRNKGNFPGRFSGRQFSNSRSEMNVSTLELGDSALYLCASSSGQNTRYNEQFFGPGTRLTVL.